Below, 5 T cell receptor beta chains from the same sample are listed, as sequenced in a study of T cell responses to AZD1222 COVID-19 vaccine. Clones were read by immunoSEQ multiplex PCR, and TCRdb kept only the in-frame ones, dropping some. The table has about 99,000 clones, roughly nine tenths seen once. This specimen was peripheral blood, taken 28 days after the second AZD1222 dose. The receptors were sampled from an adult who received the AZD1222 COVID-19 vaccine.

The chain couples TRBV25-1 to TRBJ2-3; D assignment may be TRBD1 or TRBD2 (5 bases each). Germline CDR1 MGHDK, CDR2 SYGVNS. This CDR3 region has 17 residues. Trimming shortened V by 5 bases and J by 0 bases, and 18 bases separated the two germline ends. The CDR3 region is CASSSRGHDSSTDTQYF. The CDR3 nucleotides are TGTGCCAGCAGTAGCCGGGGCCACGATTCTAGCACAGATACGCAGTATTTT.

This chain joins TRBV30 and TRBJ2-2, with D tentatively TRBD2 (6 bases). This CDR3 comprises 15 residues. V was shortened by 1 base and J by 3 bases, with 12 bases between the two germline ends. CDR1 and CDR2 (germline): GTSNPN, SVGIG (reference sequence). The chain's CDR3 is CAWSAPREDTGELFF. The CDR3 region has the DNA TGTGCCTGGAGTGCCCCTAGGGAGGACACCGGGGAGCTGTTTTTT.

The chain combines TRBV7-2 with TRBJ2-7, with D unclear. Between the trimmed V and J ends, which lost 1 base and 2 bases, there was a span of 9 bases. Germline CDR1 is SGHTA and CDR2 is FQGNSA. The CDR3 covers 14 residues. This CDR3 reads CASSLGAGPYEQYF. CDR3 coding DNA: TGTGCCAGCAGCTTAGGGGCCGGACCCTACGAGCAGTACTTC.

Only one count was recorded for this clone. The chain combines TRBV5-6 with TRBJ1-1; the D is unclear. Per the germline V gene, CDR1 is SGHDT and CDR2 is YYEEEE. Trimming removed 4 bases at V and 1 base at J, with 8 bases between. CDR3 length: 13 amino acids. The CDR3 region has the DNA TGTGCCAGCAGCCGCAGAGGGAACACTGAAGCTTTCTTT. As protein: CASSRRGNTEAFF.

The rearrangement joins TRBV28 to TRBJ2-3, with D hard to call. The CDR3 is 12 residues long. Looked up from germline, CDR1 is MDHEN and CDR2 is SYDVKM. Trimming took 5 bases from V and 2 from J, leaving 5 bases between them. CDR3 DNA: TGTGCCAGCAGTACCACCACAGATACGCAGTATTTT. This encodes CASSTTTDTQYF.